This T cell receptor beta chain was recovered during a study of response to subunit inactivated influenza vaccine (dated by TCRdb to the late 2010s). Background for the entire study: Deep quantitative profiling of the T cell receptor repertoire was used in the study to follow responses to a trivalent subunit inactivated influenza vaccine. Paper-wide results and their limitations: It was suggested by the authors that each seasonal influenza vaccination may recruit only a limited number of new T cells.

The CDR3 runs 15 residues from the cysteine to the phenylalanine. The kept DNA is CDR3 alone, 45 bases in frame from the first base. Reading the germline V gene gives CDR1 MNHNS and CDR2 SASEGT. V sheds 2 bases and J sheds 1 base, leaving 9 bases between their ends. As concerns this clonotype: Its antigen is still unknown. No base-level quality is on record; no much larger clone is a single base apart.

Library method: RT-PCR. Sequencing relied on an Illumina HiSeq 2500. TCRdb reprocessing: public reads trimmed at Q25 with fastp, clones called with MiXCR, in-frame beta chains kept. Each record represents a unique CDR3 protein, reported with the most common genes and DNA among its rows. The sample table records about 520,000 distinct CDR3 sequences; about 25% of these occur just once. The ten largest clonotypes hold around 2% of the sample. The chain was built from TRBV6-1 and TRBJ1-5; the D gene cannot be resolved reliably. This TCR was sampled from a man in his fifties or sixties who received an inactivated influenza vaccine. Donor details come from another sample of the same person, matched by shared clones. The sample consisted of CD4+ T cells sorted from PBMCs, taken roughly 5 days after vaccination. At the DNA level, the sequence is TGTGCCAGCAGTGAAAGGCCCCTGAGCAATCAGCCCCAGCATTTT. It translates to CASSERPLSNQPQHF.